What follows are 30 T cell receptor beta chains derived from one specimen sequenced in a study of blood T cells in healthy people across ages. Using a J-beta primer mix together with a sample-barcoded 5' primer, a second PCR was run for about 6 to 12 cycles. TCRdb reprocessed the 5' RACE reads via MiXCR and lists one record per CDR3 protein. The data show roughly 930,000 distinct CDR3 sequences, with approximately 49% seen just once and around an eighth held by the top ten. The sequenced sample was blood. These receptors were taken from a man younger than 45 in good health.

As for this clonotype: The junction departs from the called germline gene at one end, perhaps through a read error. The V and J genes are TRBV10-3 and TRBJ2-1; the D is unclear. The germline V gene has CDR1 ENHRY and CDR2 SYGVKD. This CDR3 has 13 amino acids. DNA of the CDR3: TGTGCCAGCAGTGAATCTCCGACCAATGAGCAGTTCTTC. Encoded protein: CASSESPTNEQFF.

V and J are TRBV20-1 and TRBJ1-1; D gene unclear. This CDR3 spans 15 amino acids. Germline CDR1 and CDR2: DFQATT and SNEGSKA (reference sequence). Trimming pared 0 bases from V and 3 bases from J, leaving 14 bases between. The CDR3, as DNA: TGCAGTGCTAGAGATCGCGGAGGGTGGTACACTGAAGCTTTCTTT. Translated: CSARDRGGWYTEAFF.

The V and J genes are TRBV7-2 and TRBJ1-1; D is unclear. The V gene's germline CDR1 is SGHTA and CDR2 FQGNSA. V shed 6 bases and J shed 10 bases, with 21 bases lying between them. CDR3 length: 14 amino acids. CDR3 sequence: CASRNYDGSSGAFF. In nucleotides, the CDR3 is TGTGCCAGCAGGAACTACGACGGCTCCTCCGGAGCTTTCTTT.

This clonotype was counted at least ten times. V and J are TRBV6-6 and TRBJ2-4, with 8 bases that match TRBD1. Germline V gene lookup returns CDR1 MNHNY and CDR2 SVGAGI (reference sequence). Trimming at V came to 5 bases and at J to 5 bases, leaving 5 bases not matched to a gene. The CDR3 runs to 14 residues. The CDR3 DNA sequence: TGTGCCAGCAGTGCCAGGGGGCAGGAAAACATTCAGTACTTC. Translating it yields CASSARGQENIQYF.

V is TRBV5-1 and J is TRBJ2-7; D is uncertain. Trimming left V 3 bases short and J 4 bases short, with 14 bases between. Germline V gives CDR1 SGHRS, CDR2 YFSETQ. CDR3 length: 14 residues. The CDR3 sequence: CASSSISAGYEQYF. The CDR3 bases are TGCGCCAGCAGCTCTATCTCCGCCGGGTACGAGCAGTACTTC.

This clonotype was recorded a few times. The genes are TRBV6-5 and TRBJ2-1; D is undetermined. The germline gives CDR1 MNHEY, CDR2 SVGAGI. V was trimmed by 0 bases and J by 7 bases, leaving 13 bases between them. The length of the CDR3 is 15 residues. CDR3 bases: TGTGCCAGCAGTTACTCGGTACTCCTCAATAATGAGCAGTTCTTC. Translated: CASSYSVLLNNEQFF.

The V call is TRBV12-3 or TRBV12-4, the J call TRBJ1-1; the D is unclear. This CDR3 comprises 13 residues. V was trimmed by 2 bases and J by 3 bases, leaving 7 bases between them. DNA of the CDR3: TGTGCCAGCAGTTTATGGACCTACACTGAAGCTTTCTTT. Amino acid sequence: CASSLWTYTEAFF.

This chain connects TRBV5-1 to TRBJ1-2; tentatively, D is TRBD1 (5 bases). V was shortened by 3 bases and J by 8 bases, with 14 bases between the two germline ends. The germline V gene encodes CDR1 SGHRS and CDR2 YFSETQ. This CDR3 contains 13 residues. CDR3 protein: CASSWEDIGGYTF. For the CDR3, the DNA is TGCGCCAGCAGCTGGGAGGACATTGGCGGCTACACCTTC.

This clonotype was detected only a few times. An end of the junction does not agree with germline; a read error may underlie this. The chain employs TRBV7-7 and TRBJ2-1; 7 nucleotides match TRBD1. The CDR3 runs 16 residues. Germline CDR1 SSHAT, CDR2 FNYEAQ (reference sequence). The CDR3 nucleotides read TGTGCTAGCAGCTTATCCGGACAGGTGAGAATGGATGAGCAGTTCTTC. Protein sequence: CASSLSGQVRMDEQFF.

The chain couples TRBV5-1 to TRBJ2-1; D remains unclear. V lost 3 bases and J 5 bases, leaving 12 bases between the germline ends. CDR1 and CDR2 (germline): SGHRS, YFSETQ. There are 14 residues in the CDR3. CDR3 DNA: TGCGCCAGCAGCTCCTATCAGGAGCACAATGAGCAGTTCTTC. It yields the protein CASSSYQEHNEQFF.

The rearrangement links TRBV20-1 to TRBJ2-7, with D hard to call. Trimming pared 3 bases from V and 0 bases from J, leaving 6 bases between. The length of the CDR3 is 12 residues. Per germline, CDR1 DFQATT and CDR2 SNEGSKA (reference sequence). CDR3 sequence (DNA): TGCAGTGCTAGTGAAAGCTCCTACGAGCAGTACTTC. It codes for CSASESSYEQYF.

This chain uses TRBV20-1 with TRBJ2-1; D gene ambiguous. This CDR3 has 15 residues. The ends were cut back, 5 bases at V and 2 bases at J, with 16 bases in the middle. CDR1 is DFQATT and CDR2 is SNEGSKA in the germline V gene (reference sequence). Here the CDR3 DNA reads TGCAGTGCTTCAAGACCCACGTACACCTACAATGAGCAGTTCTTC. As protein: CSASRPTYTYNEQFF.

This chain connects TRBV4-1 to TRBJ2-1; 8 bases are shared with TRBD2. Trimming cost V 3 bases and J 3 bases; bases outside gene matches: 7. CDR1 is MGHRA and CDR2 is YSYEKL in the germline V gene. This CDR3 spans 16 amino acids. The chain's CDR3 is CASSQPPRGDYNEQFF. The CDR3, as DNA: TGCGCCAGCAGCCAGCCCCCGCGGGGGGACTACAATGAGCAGTTCTTC.

In DNA, the CDR3 is TGTGCCAGCGGAGCAGTAAGGGAGCAGTTCTTC. This codes for CASGAVREQFF. This chain links TRBV3-1 with TRBJ2-1; D unresolved. The germline CDR1 and CDR2 sequences are LGHDT and YNNKEL (reference sequence). There are 11 residues in the CDR3. V was cut by 8 bases and J by 10 bases, with 12 bases left in between.

Regarding this clonotype: A much larger clone lies one base from this, so it may be a read error. The CDR3 spells CASSPGNGQFF. Here the CDR3 DNA reads TGTGCCAGCAGTCCAGGGAATGGGCAGTTCTTC. This sequence joins TRBV27 and TRBJ2-1, with D possibly TRBD1 on 5 matching bases. Germline values: CDR1 MNHEY, CDR2 SMNVEV (reference sequence). This CDR3 has 11 residues.

The rearrangement uses TRBV11-3 and TRBJ1-3; no clear D gene. This CDR3 has 17 residues. Germline V lookup: CDR1 SGHNT, CDR2 YENEEA. V was trimmed by 1 base and J by 2 bases, leaving 15 bases between them. The CDR3 bases are TGTGCCAGCAGCTTAGGAACAGCGGCCGGTACTGGAAACACCATATATTTT. As protein: CASSLGTAAGTGNTIYF.

This clonotype was picked up a small number of times. This rearrangement joins TRBV28 to TRBJ1-2; D is unclear. CDR1 is MDHEN, CDR2 SYDVKM, per germline. This CDR3 is built from 14 residues. The ends were cut back, 4 bases at V and 5 bases at J, with 14 bases in the middle. CDR3: CASSSLTGLYGYTF. In nucleotides, the CDR3 is TGTGCCAGCAGTTCCCTGACCGGACTTTATGGCTACACCTTC.

The genes are TRBV3-1 and TRBJ2-1; 7 bases match TRBD2. CDR3 size: 19 residues. The germline gives CDR1 LGHDT, CDR2 YNNKEL (reference sequence). V lost 1 base, J lost 5 bases, and 17 bases stayed unmatched. The CDR3 loop is CASSQGPQKTGRTHNEQFF. CDR3 sequence (DNA): TGTGCCAGCAGCCAAGGGCCCCAAAAAACCGGGAGGACACACAATGAGCAGTTCTTC.

In this sample, this clonotype turned up a few times. This chain joins TRBV3-1 and TRBJ2-7; TRBD1 agrees at 7 bases. The CDR3 has 13 residues. Trimming removed 6 bases from V and 2 bases from J; junction bases left unmatched: 4. Germline V CDR1 and CDR2: LGHDT, YNNKEL (reference sequence). The CDR3, as DNA: TGTGCCAGCAGTCACAGGGGCCCCTACGAGCAGTACTTC. Amino acids: CASSHRGPYEQYF.

The chain joins TRBV28 to TRBJ1-6, with 8 bases matching TRBD1. The CDR3 extends over 15 amino acids. Germline V lookup: CDR1 MDHEN, CDR2 SYDVKM. V lost 6 bases to trimming and J lost 5 bases; unmatched junction nucleotides: 6. This CDR3 reads CASREMDRDNSPLHF. The CDR3, as DNA: TGTGCCAGCAGAGAGATGGACAGGGATAATTCACCCCTCCACTTT.

J is TRBJ2-3 and V is TRBV5-1, with D perhaps matching TRBD1 (6 bases). Germline values: CDR1 SGHRS, CDR2 YFSETQ. V was trimmed by 4 bases and J by 4 bases, leaving 25 bases between them. CDR3 length: 18 residues. CDR3 residues: CASSITSTYREVPDTQYF. The CDR3 nucleotides read TGCGCCAGCAGCATAACCTCCACGTACAGGGAAGTCCCAGATACGCAGTATTTT.

The chain combines TRBV6-1 with TRBJ2-7; D not resolved. The CDR3 runs 13 residues. V lost 3 bases, J lost 4 bases, and 10 bases lay in between. The germline gives CDR1 MNHNS, CDR2 SASEGT. The CDR3 DNA follows: TGTGCCAGCAGTGAGGCGGAGAGGTACGAGCAGTACTTC. As protein: CASSEAERYEQYF.

This clonotype was seen only a few times. The V call is TRBV7-9, the J call TRBJ2-1; TRBD1 might be the D (5 bases). V was clipped by 5 bases and J by 4 bases, with 15 bases between them. The CDR3 totals 15 residues. Germline V gives CDR1 SEHNR, CDR2 FQNEAQ (reference sequence). The CDR3 region is CASSRLVGAYNEQFF. The CDR3 DNA reads as TGTGCCAGCAGCCGCCTGGTAGGGGCTTACAATGAGCAGTTCTTC.

The J gene is TRBJ2-7, the V gene TRBV7-9; 8 nucleotides align to TRBD2. The junction had 9 bases not matched to a gene; V was cut back by 5 bases and J by 3 bases. The CDR3 contains 15 residues. Germline V CDR1 and CDR2: SEHNR, FQNEAQ (reference sequence). CDR3 loop: CASSRSGSGGYEQYF. CDR3 bases: TGTGCCAGCAGCAGGAGCGGGAGCGGTGGCTACGAGCAGTACTTC.

The J gene is TRBJ2-7, the V gene TRBV29-1, with D possibly being TRBD1 (6 bases). The V gene lost 7 bases and the J gene lost 4 bases, with 11 bases spanning the gap. Germline V gives CDR1 SQVTM, CDR2 ANQGSEA. The CDR3 runs 11 residues. CDR3 in amino acids: CSAGQFYEQYF. The DNA for the CDR3 is TGCAGCGCCGGACAGTTTTACGAGCAGTACTTC.

The chain combines TRBV6-5 with TRBJ2-1; D not certain. The CDR3 has 11 residues. Trimming shortened V by 6 bases and J by 5 bases, and 5 bases separated the two germline ends. Per germline, CDR1 MNHEY and CDR2 SVGAGI. The CDR3 sequence: CASRMDNEQFF. In DNA form, the CDR3 reads TGTGCCAGCAGAATGGACAATGAGCAGTTCTTC.

This clonotype was seen many times. The chain recombines TRBV20-1 with TRBJ2-7, with 10 bases identical to TRBD1. The CDR3 runs to 13 residues. The germline gives CDR1 DFQATT, CDR2 SNEGSKA (reference sequence). The junction had 6 bases not matched to a gene; V was cut back by 6 bases and J by 4 bases. The CDR3 loop is CSASRDRGYEQYF. DNA for the CDR3: TGCAGTGCATCCCGGGACAGGGGTTACGAGCAGTACTTC.

This clonotype has a handful of counts. V and J are TRBV29-1 and TRBJ1-2, with 8 nucleotides matching TRBD1. Germline V gene lookup returns CDR1 SQVTM and CDR2 ANQGSEA. CDR3 size: 11 residues. With V trimmed by 5 bases and J by 8 bases, 4 bases remained unmatched. Here the CDR3 reads CSVSDRAGYTF. The CDR3, as DNA: TGCAGCGTTTCGGACAGGGCCGGCTACACCTTC.

A single count supports this clonotype. J is TRBJ1-1 and V is TRBV6-2 or TRBV6-3, with unresolved D. The ends were cut back, 2 bases at V and 3 bases at J, with 10 bases in the middle. Germline CDR1 is MNHEY and CDR2 is SVGEGT. The CDR3 contains 14 residues. DNA of the CDR3: TGTGCCAGCAGTTACGTTACACCGGACACTGAAGCTTTCTTT. Residues: CASSYVTPDTEAFF.

This clonotype was counted only a few times. The chain links TRBV5-1 to TRBJ2-3, with 8 positions matching TRBD1. CDR1 and CDR2 from the germline V gene are SGHRS and YFSETQ. V was clipped by 4 bases and J by 2 bases; unmatched bases: 6. CDR3 length: 15 amino acids. This CDR3 reads CASSAGQAITDTQYF. The CDR3 DNA reads TGCGCCAGCAGCGCGGGACAGGCGATCACAGATACGCAGTATTTT.